The rows below give T cell receptor beta chains drawn from one sample of a study of spatial heterogeneity in lung cancer. TCRdb re-called the 5' RACE reads with MiXCR, one entry per CDR3 protein. Of tens of thousands of distinct CDR3 sequences listed, less than 5.5% are singletons. The starting material was PBMCs, obtained at surgery. Receptor source: a female donor with early-stage non-small cell lung cancer. The CDR3 runs from the conserved cysteine through the conserved F or W. Size is stated for part of the rows, as once, few or many counts, or as a class when the clone is expanded.

v_gene	abundance	j_gene	CDR3aa
TRBV28	many	TRBJ2-7	CASSYLSGMNEQYF
TRBV7-3	many	TRBJ2-3	CASSPGQNTDTQYF
TRBV10-3	few	TRBJ1-2	CAISAGSRVRGYTF
TRBV7-8	many	TRBJ2-1	CASSPQEVGRREQFF
TRBV7-2	.	TRBJ2-7	CASSLGSLSSYEQYF
TRBV19	many	TRBJ1-1	CASSIGVESEAFF
TRBV2	many	TRBJ2-1	CASSEWGNNEQFF
TRBV2	.	TRBJ1-3	CASSSRGLGGNTIYF
TRBV27	many	TRBJ1-2	CASSPRITGTYGYTF
TRBV7-6	many	TRBJ2-7	CASSARQGAYEQYF
TRBV5-5	.	TRBJ2-3	CASSLQGDTQYF
TRBV20-1	many	TRBJ2-6	CSADRRTGANVLTF
TRBV29-1	many	TRBJ1-2	CSVEDQGAGGYTF
TRBV2	few	TRBJ1-2	CASSEGQGQGYTF
TRBV5-1	many	TRBJ1-2	CASSFPLRQGANYGYTF
TRBV11-3	many	TRBJ1-1	CASSYTQNTEAFF
TRBV3-1	many	TRBJ1-4	CASSPQPAGAEKLFF
TRBV4-1	.	TRBJ2-5	CASSQDLQGPFTAQYF
TRBV4-1	many	TRBJ1-2	CASSPGRWENYGYTF
TRBV4-1	many	TRBJ1-2	CASSQEGVRGYGYTF
TRBV20-1	few	TRBJ2-3	CSANKQGFTDTQYF
TRBV20-1	many	TRBJ2-5	CSARRLQGAGETQYF
TRBV12-3/TRBV12-4	.	TRBJ2-7	CASSFGTGGNEQYF
TRBV27	few	TRBJ2-6	CASSSTLRAQDSGANVLTF
TRBV5-1	many	TRBJ2-5	CASSPYRRDSGDQETQYF
TRBV9	many	TRBJ2-1	CASSALGRNYNEQFF
TRBV15	few	TRBJ2-7	CATSREAAGPHEQYF
TRBV2	many	TRBJ2-3	CASSELGTSGGTSTDTQYF
TRBV6-4	many	TRBJ1-3	CASRDSGNTIYF
TRBV6-5	.	TRBJ1-4	CASSGAPNEKLFF
TRBV11-2	few	TRBJ2-7	CASSLVRLVGNEQYF
TRBV28	many	TRBJ2-7	CASSLIPGQVSYEQYF
TRBV5-1	.	TRBJ2-3	CASSLAQDTQYF
TRBV7-2	many	TRBJ2-7	CASSSNRAAYEQYF
TRBV28	medium-sized	TRBJ2-7	CASSWDRGRGNEQYF
TRBV2	many	TRBJ2-2	CASSESWGELFF
TRBV11-2	many	TRBJ2-7	CASKSPGYEQYF
TRBV7-2	many	TRBJ2-3	CASSRRLAGDPGTQYF
TRBV6-5	.	TRBJ1-1	CASRTGVNTEAFF
TRBV27	many	TRBJ1-2	CASRKTGNYGYTF
TRBV2	medium-sized	TRBJ2-5	CASSLATGGETQYF
TRBV4-3	.	TRBJ2-1	CVSSQGGDRNEQFF
TRBV11-2	many	TRBJ1-1	CASSPLDLSRGTEAFF
TRBV6-5	many	TRBJ1-6	CASRPDGANSPLHF
TRBV14	.	TRBJ1-6	CASSQAQGATYNSPLHF
TRBV29-1	many	TRBJ2-1	CSVPTAASYNEQFF
TRBV12-3/TRBV12-4	.	TRBJ2-3	CASRERGSTDTQYF
TRBV6-2/TRBV6-3	many	TRBJ1-1	CASSYPREGNTEAFF
TRBV5-4	many	TRBJ1-2	CASSGDRGNAVYGYTF
TRBV4-2	many	TRBJ1-2	CASSQGPERGANYGYTF
TRBV10-3	many	TRBJ2-1	CAISEDPDGVLYNEQFF
TRBV27	few	TRBJ2-7	CASSTRGQGSYEQYF
TRBV10-3	.	TRBJ2-3	CAISGTTSTDTQYF